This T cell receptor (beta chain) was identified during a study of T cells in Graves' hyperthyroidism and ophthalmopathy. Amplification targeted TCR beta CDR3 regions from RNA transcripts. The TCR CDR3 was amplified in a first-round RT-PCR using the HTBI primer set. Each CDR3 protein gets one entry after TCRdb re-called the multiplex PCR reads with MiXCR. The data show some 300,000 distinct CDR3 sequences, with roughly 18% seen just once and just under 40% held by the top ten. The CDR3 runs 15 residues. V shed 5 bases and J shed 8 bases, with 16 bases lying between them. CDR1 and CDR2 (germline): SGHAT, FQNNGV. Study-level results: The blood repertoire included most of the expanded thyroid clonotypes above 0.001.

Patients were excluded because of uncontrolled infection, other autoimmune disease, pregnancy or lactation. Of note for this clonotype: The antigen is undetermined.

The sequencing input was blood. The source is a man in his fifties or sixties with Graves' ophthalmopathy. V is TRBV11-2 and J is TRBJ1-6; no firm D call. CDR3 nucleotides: TGTGCCAGCAGCCCCGGCGTTACATTTGATTCACCCCTCCACTTT. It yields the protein CASSPGVTFDSPLHF.